This T cell receptor beta chain was sequenced during a study of control samples from healthy donors and cancer patients. TCRdb's copy holds only in-frame clones and misses some; the assay was immunoSEQ multiplex PCR. The sample holds 75,000 to 90,000 clones, about 85% seen once. V was shortened by 6 bases and J by 1 base, with 22 bases between the two germline ends. CDR1 is LNHDA, CDR2 SQIVND, per germline (reference sequence). This CDR3 spans 17 amino acids. V and J are TRBV19 and TRBJ2-7; perhaps TRBD2 as D (5 bases). Input material: blood. This TCR came from a woman aged 40 to 55 in good health. The CDR3 DNA reads TGTGCCAGTAGCCCGACCCACGGAGGACCCCATTCCTACGAGCAGTACTTC. It yields the protein CASSPTHGGPHSYEQYF.